These T cell receptor beta chains were read from a single sample in a study of human thymus T cells. The table came from immunoSEQ multiplex PCR; TCRdb's copy has only in-frame clones and leaves some out. The sample records tens of thousands of clones, 85% to 95% being singletons. The sample comprised thymus tissue. These receptors were taken from a girl less than two years old with a congenital heart defect but otherwise immunologically healthy. Both conserved end residues are part of each CDR3. The D gene is left open where the match is weak. The size entry is marked missing in some rows and otherwise reads once, few, many or a size class.

j_call v_call d_call clone_size cdr3_nt cdr3_aa
TRBJ1-2 TRBV2 - few TGTGCCAGCAGTGGGAAGGGCTACACCTTC CASSGKGYTF
TRBJ2-7 TRBV15 - - TGTGCCACCAGCCAGAGGGCCTTATACGAGCAGTACTTC CATSQRALYEQYF
TRBJ2-1 TRBV7-9 - - TGTGCCAGCAGCGGAAACTATGGGAGCCACAATGAGCAGTTCTTC CASSGNYGSHNEQFF
TRBJ1-1 TRBV7-9 TRBD1 - TGTGCCAGCAGCTCGTATACAGGGGCGGATACTGAAGCTTTCTTT CASSSYTGADTEAFF
TRBJ2-2 TRBV29-1 TRBD2 few TGCAGCGTTCGGTCGACTAGCGGGAGGCCCACCGGGGAGCTGTTTTTT CSVRSTSGRPTGELFF
TRBJ1-1 TRBV18 - - TGTGCCAGCTCCAACTTGTGGAGGAACACTGAAGCTTTCTTT CASSNLWRNTEAFF
TRBJ1-5 TRBV6-1 TRBD1 - TGTGCCAGCAGTCAGGGGGCCCCCCTTAATCAGCCCCAGCATTTT CASSQGAPLNQPQHF
TRBJ2-7 TRBV10-1 TRBD1 - TGCGCCAGCAGGATGGACAGGGACGAGCAGTACTTC CASRMDRDEQYF
TRBJ2-1 TRBV5-4 TRBD2 - TGTGCCAGCAGCCTAGGAGAGAACAGCGGGAGGGCCAAGAGGTGGTTCTTC CASSLGENSGRAKRWFF
TRBJ2-1 TRBV2 - - TGTGCCACTCGGGACGAGACGATCAGGGATGAGCAGTTCTTC CATRDETIRDEQFF
TRBJ2-1 TRBV19 TRBD2 - TGTGCCAGCCGGCGGGGGGGTGAGCAGTTCTTC CASRRGGEQFF
TRBJ2-1 TRBV10-2 - - TGCGCCAGCAGCGAAAGGGGTTCCTACAATGAGCAGTTCTTC CASSERGSYNEQFF
TRBJ1-2 TRBV30 - - TGTGCCTGGAGTAAAAAAGGTACAGCTCTTAACTATGGCTACACCTTC CAWSKKGTALNYGYTF
TRBJ2-7 TRBV4-2 TRBD2 - TGTGCCAGCAGCCTGTCACTAGCGGGACTAGACGAGCAGTACTTC CASSLSLAGLDEQYF
TRBJ1-3 TRBV15 TRBD1 - TGTGCCACCAGCAGAGTTTCGGACAGGTCTGGAAACACCATATATTTT CATSRVSDRSGNTIYF